This T cell receptor beta chain derives from a study of technical replicates of blood from several donors. Profiling relied on immunoSEQ multiplex PCR, and the TCRdb table lists in-frame clones only, not all of them. This table holds 12,000 or so clones, 65% to 90% found once. This CDR3 is built from 15 residues. The V gene lost 2 bases and the J gene lost 2 bases, with 14 bases spanning the gap. Germline V CDR1 and CDR2: SGHTS, YDEGEE. The source of this sequence is a human donor in good health. This rearrangement joins TRBV5-8 to TRBJ2-7; D gene uncertain. The sample was PBMCs. This CDR3 reads CASSLQTNTAYEQYF. The CDR3, as DNA: TGTGCCAGCAGCTTACAAACCAACACCGCCTACGAGCAGTACTTC.